This TCR beta chain stems from a study of blood T cell repertoires in COVID-19. Study information: Both acute and convalescent COVID-19 samples were obtained from the United States, Italy and Spain. PBMCs, B-cell-depleted T cells, or T cells were the source of the cDNA or gDNA that made up the material.

CDR1 and CDR2 from the germline V gene are LNHNV and YYDKDF (reference sequence). The CDR3 has 12 residues. The ends were cut back, 1 base at V and 6 bases at J, with 7 bases in the middle. Per the authors' pipeline: How many nucleated cells were present was estimated from reference gene primer amplification. Here immunoSEQ multiplex PCR was the method, and the copy in TCRdb shows in-frame clones only, minus some. V and J calls and clone size are as listed in that table; D and trimming were resolved from the DNA. Of 200,000 to 250,000 clones in the sample, roughly 89% are singletons; the top ten hold about 6.3%. This clone was seen only once.

Source material: peripheral blood. The sequence was collected from a man in his 60s who had recovered from COVID-19. This sequence joins TRBV15 and TRBJ2-7, with a possible D match to TRBD1 (5 bases). CDR3 in amino acids: CATSRVRAEQYF. In DNA, the CDR3 is TGTGCCACCAGCAGAGTCAGGGCCGAGCAGTACTTC.